This T cell receptor beta chain was retrieved from a study of T cells in Graves' hyperthyroidism and ophthalmopathy. Study-wide background: It was at initial diagnosis, before any treatment, that peripheral blood was collected.

This CDR3 comprises 17 residues. The V segment lost 3 bases and the J segment 7 bases; nucleotides outside the gene matches: 10. Per germline, CDR1 SGDLS and CDR2 YYNGEE. PBMCs were derived from roughly 9.6 ml fresh peripheral blood. Researchers amplified the TCR beta CDR3 regions from RNA transcripts. Primed by the HTBI set, a first-round RT-PCR was run on the TCR CDR3. TCRdb called the multiplex PCR reads again in MiXCR, with one record for every CDR3 protein. The data show 620,000 or so distinct CDR3 sequences, with more than 12% seen just once and roughly an eighth held by the top ten. The sample holds a few counts of this clonotype. The target antigen is unknown. General study findings and limits: A 13 V-J model separated ophthalmopathy from stable hyperthyroidism. Clonotypes that were expanded in thyroid above 0.001 mostly appeared in blood too.

The specimen was blood. The chain uses TRBV9 and TRBJ2-1; 13 nucleotides align to TRBD2. The sequence was collected from a woman between 50 and 59 years old with Graves' ophthalmopathy. The DNA of the CDR3 is TGTGCCAGCAGCGAGGAACAGGGACTAGCGGGACCAAATGAGCAGTTCTTC. Protein: CASSEEQGLAGPNEQFF.